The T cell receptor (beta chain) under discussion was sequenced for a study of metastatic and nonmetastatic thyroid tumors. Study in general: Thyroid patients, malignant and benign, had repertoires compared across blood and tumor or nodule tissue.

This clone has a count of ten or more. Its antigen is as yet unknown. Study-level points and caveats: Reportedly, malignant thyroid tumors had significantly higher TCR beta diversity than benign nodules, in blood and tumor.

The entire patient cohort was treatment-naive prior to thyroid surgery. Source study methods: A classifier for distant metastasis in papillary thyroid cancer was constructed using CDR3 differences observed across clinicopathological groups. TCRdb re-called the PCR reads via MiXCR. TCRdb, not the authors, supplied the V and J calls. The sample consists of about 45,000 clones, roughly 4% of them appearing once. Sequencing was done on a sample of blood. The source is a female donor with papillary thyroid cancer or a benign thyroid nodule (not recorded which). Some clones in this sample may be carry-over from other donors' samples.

CDR3: CASSLNGAPGVNSPLHF. CDR3 in DNA: TGTGCCAGCAGTTTAAACGGGGCACCCGGAGTTAATTCACCCCTCCACTTT. The chain links TRBV4-2 to TRBJ1-6; D is possibly TRBD1 (5 bases). CDR3 length: 17 amino acids. V lost 6 bases, J lost 6 bases, and 21 bases lay in between. Germline V CDR1 and CDR2: LGHNA, YNFKEQ.